The entry below gives a single TCR beta chain sequence along with its context. Its specificity is not known. Read coverage stops 3 residues before the CDR3 terminus; the germline J gene supplies the remainder. Germline V lookup: CDR1 DFQATT, CDR2 SNEGSKA (reference sequence). This CDR3 has 14 amino acids. Between the trimmed V and J ends, which lost 5 bases and 0 bases, there was a span of 12 bases. These data belong to a study of T cells in women clearing cervical HPV infection. Study-wide context: Case blood drawn at lesion detection; control blood after infection cleared.

Sequencing used immunoSEQ multiplex PCR; TCRdb keeps in-frame clones, though not all of them. The sample table includes tens of thousands of clones. Findings of the study overall: It is unknown whether associations predate infection; no effector/memory or HPV-specific sorting. Combining TCR richness with V gene abundances gave roughly 0.8 AUC. Repertoire richness, not evenness, was significantly elevated in CIN3+ cases versus controls.

The sequence came from a woman aged 18 to 75 with a cervical HPV16 infection that either progressed to CIN3+ or cleared (not recorded which). Sequenced: blood buffy coat. The chain uses TRBV20-1 and TRBJ2-3; possible D gene TRBD2, 5 bases. CDR3 bases read: TGCAGTGCTCCGCGGGTGCCTAGCACAGATACG. Translated, it gives CSAPRVPSTDT. The CDR3 in full is CSAPRVPSTDTQYF.